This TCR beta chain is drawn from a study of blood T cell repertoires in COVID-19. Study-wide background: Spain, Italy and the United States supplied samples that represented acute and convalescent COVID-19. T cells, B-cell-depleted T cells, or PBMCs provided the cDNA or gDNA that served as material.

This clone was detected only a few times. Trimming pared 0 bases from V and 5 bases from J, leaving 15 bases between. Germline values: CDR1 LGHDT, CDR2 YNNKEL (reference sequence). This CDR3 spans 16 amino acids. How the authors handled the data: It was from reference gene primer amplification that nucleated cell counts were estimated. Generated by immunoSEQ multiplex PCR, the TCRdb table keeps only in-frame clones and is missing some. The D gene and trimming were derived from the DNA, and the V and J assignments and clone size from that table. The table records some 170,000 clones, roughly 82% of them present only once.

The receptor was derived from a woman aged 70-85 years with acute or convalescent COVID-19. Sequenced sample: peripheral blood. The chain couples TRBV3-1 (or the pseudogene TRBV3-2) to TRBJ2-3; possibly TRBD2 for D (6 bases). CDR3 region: CASSQDISSAGDTQYF. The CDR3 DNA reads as TGTGCCAGCAGCCAAGACATATCTAGCGCCGGAGATACGCAGTATTTT.